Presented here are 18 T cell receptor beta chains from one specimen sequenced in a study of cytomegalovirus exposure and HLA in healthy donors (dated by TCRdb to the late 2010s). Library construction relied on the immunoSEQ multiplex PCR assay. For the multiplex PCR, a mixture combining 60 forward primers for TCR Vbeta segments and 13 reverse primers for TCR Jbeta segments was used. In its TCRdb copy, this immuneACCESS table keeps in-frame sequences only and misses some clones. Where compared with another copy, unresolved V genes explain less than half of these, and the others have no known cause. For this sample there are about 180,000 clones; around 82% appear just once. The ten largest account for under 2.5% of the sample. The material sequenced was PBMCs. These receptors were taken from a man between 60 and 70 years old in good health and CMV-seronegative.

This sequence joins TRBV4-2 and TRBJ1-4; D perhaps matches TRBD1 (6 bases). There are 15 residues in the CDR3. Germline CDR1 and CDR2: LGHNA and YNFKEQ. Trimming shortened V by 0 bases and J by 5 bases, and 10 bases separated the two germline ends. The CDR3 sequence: CASSQDGQPNEKLFF. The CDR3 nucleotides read TGTGCCAGCAGCCAAGATGGACAGCCCAATGAAAAACTGTTTTTT.

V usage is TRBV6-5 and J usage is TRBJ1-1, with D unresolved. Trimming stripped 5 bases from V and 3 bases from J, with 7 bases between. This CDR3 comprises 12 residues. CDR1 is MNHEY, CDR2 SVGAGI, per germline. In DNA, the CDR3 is TGTGCCAGCAGTAAAAGCGACACTGAAGCTTTCTTT. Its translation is CASSKSDTEAFF.

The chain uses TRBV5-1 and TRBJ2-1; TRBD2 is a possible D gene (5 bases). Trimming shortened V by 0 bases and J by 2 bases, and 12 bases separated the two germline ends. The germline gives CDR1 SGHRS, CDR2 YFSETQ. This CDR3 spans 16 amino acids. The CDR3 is CASSLGPEGTYNEQFF. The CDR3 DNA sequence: TGCGCCAGCAGCTTGGGGCCCGAGGGTACCTACAATGAGCAGTTCTTC.

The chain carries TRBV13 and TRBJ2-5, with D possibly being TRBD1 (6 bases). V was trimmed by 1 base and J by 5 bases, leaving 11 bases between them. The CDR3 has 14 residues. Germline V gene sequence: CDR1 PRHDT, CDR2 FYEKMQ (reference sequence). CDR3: CASSLAQGGETQYF. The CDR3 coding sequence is TGTGCCAGCAGCTTAGCACAGGGCGGGGAGACCCAGTACTTC.

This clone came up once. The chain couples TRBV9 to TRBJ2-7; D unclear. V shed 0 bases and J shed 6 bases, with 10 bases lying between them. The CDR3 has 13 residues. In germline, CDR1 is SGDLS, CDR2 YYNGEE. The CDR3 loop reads CASSVASSTEQYF. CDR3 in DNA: TGTGCCAGCAGCGTAGCTTCCTCTACCGAGCAGTACTTC.

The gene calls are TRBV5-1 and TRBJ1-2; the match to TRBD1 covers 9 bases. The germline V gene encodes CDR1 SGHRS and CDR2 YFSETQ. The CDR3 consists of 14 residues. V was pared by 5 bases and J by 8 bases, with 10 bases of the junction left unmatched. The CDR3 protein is CASRPGTGNFGYTF. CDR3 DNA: TGCGCCAGCAGACCTGGGACAGGGAATTTCGGCTACACCTTC.

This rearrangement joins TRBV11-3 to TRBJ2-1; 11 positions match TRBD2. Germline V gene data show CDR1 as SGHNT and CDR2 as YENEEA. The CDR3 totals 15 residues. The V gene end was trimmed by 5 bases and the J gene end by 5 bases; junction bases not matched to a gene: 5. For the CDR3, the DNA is TGTGCCAGCAGCCCCGGGACTAGCGGACACAATGAGCAGTTCTTC. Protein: CASSPGTSGHNEQFF. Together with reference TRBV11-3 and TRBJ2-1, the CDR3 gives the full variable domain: EAGVVQSPRYKIIEKKQPVAFWCNPISGHNTLYWYLQNLGQGPELLIRYENEEAVDDSQLPKDRFSAERLKGVDSTLKIQPAELGDSAVYLCASSPGTSGHNEQFFGPGTRLTVL.

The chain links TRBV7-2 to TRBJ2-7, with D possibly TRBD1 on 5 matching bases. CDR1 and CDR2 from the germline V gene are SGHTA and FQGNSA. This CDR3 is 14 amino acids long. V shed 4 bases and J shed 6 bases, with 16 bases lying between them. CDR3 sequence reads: CASSYPSERGEQYF. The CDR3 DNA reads TGTGCCAGCAGCTATCCTAGTGAAAGGGGCGAGCAGTACTTC.

CDR3 sequence: CASRGQAHQPQHF. CDR3 coding DNA: TGTGCCAGCAGGGGACAGGCTCATCAGCCCCAGCATTTT. V gene TRBV28 combines with J gene TRBJ1-5; 8 bases map to TRBD1. This CDR3 is 13 amino acids long. J was trimmed by 5 bases and V by 6 bases; bases with no gene match: 3. Germline loops: CDR1 MDHEN, CDR2 SYDVKM.

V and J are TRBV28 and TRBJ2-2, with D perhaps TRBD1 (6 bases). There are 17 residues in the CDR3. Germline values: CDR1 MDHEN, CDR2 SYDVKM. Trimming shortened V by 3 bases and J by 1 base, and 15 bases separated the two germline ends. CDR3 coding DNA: TGTGCCAGCAGTTTTGGGTTGGTACAGGGGAACACCGGGGAGCTGTTTTTT. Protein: CASSFGLVQGNTGELFF. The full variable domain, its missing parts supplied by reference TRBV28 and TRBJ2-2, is DVKVTQSSRYLVKRTGEKVFLECVQDMDHENMFWYRQDPGLGLRLIYFSYDVKMKEKGDIPEGYSVSREKKERFSLILESASTNQTSMYLCASSFGLVQGNTGELFFGEGSRLTVL.

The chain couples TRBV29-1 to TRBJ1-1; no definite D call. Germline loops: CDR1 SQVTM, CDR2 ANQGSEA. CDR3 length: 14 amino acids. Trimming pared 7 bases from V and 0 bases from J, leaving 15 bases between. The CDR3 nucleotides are TGCAGCGCCACCGTTACGGGGATGAACACTGAAGCTTTCTTT. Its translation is CSATVTGMNTEAFF. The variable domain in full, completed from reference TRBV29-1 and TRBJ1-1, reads SAVISQKPSRDICQRGTSLTIQCQVDSQVTMMFWYRQQPGQSLTLIATANQGSEATYESGFVIDKFPISRPNLTFSTLTVSNMSPEDSSIYLCSATVTGMNTEAFFGQGTRLTVV.

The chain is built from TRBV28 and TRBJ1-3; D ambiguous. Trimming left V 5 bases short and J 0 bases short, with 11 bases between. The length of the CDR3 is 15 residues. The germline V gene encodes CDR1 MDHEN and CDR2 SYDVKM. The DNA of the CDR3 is TGTGCCAGCAGTCGAGGTCGGTCCTCTGGAAACACCATATATTTT. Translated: CASSRGRSSGNTIYF.

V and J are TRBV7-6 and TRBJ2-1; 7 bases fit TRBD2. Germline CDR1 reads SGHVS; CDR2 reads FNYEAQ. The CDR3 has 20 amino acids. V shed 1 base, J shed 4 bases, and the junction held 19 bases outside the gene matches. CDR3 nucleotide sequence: TGTGCCAGCAGCTTAGTTAATGGACCCCTAGGCGGGAGCAAGTACAATGAGCAGTTCTTC. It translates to CASSLVNGPLGGSKYNEQFF.

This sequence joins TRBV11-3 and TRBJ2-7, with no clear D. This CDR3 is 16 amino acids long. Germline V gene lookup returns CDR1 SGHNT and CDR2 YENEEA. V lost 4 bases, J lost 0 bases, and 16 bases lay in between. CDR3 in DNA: TGTGCCAGCAGCTCCGACTCCGTGATAAGCTCCTACGAGCAGTACTTC. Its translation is CASSSDSVISSYEQYF.

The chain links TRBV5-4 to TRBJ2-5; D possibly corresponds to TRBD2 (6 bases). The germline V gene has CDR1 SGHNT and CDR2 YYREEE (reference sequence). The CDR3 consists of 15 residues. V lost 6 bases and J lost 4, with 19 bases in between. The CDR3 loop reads CASTPTGRRGETQYF. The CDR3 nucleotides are TGTGCCAGCACCCCAACTGGGAGGCGGGGAGAGACCCAGTACTTC.

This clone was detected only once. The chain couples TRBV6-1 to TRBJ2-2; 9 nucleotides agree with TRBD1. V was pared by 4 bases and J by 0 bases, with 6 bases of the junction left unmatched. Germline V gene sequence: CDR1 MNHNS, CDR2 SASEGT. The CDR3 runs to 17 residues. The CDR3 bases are TGTGCCAGCAGTGCCGGGACAGGGATCGCGAACACCGGGGAGCTGTTTTTT. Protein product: CASSAGTGIANTGELFF.

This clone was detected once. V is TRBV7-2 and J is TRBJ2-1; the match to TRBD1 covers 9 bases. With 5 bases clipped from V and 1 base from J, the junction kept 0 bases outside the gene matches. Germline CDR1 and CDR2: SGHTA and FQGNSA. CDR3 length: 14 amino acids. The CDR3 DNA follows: TGTGCCAGCAGCGGGACAGGGTCCTACAATGAGCAGTTCTTC. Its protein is CASSGTGSYNEQFF.

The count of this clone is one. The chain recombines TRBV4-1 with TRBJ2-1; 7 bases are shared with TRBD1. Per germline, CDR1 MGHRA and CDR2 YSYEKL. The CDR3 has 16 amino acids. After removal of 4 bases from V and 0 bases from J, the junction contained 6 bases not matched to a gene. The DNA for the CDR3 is TGCGCCAGCAGCCCCCCACAGGGGAGCTCCTACAATGAGCAGTTCTTC. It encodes CASSPPQGSSYNEQFF.